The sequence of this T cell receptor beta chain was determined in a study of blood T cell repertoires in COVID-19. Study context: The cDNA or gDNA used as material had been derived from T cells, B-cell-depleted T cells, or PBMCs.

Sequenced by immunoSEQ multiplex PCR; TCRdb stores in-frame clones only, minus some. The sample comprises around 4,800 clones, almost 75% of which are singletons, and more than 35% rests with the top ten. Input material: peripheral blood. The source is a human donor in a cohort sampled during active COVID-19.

The CDR3: CASRPLGSSTDTQYF. DNA of the CDR3: TGTGCCAGTAGACCCCTCGGGTCCTCCACAGATACGCAGTATTTT. This chain uses TRBV19 with TRBJ2-3; D is unclear. The CDR3 is 15 residues long. Germline CDR1 is LNHDA and CDR2 is SQIVND (reference sequence). V lost 6 bases and J lost 2, with 15 bases in between.